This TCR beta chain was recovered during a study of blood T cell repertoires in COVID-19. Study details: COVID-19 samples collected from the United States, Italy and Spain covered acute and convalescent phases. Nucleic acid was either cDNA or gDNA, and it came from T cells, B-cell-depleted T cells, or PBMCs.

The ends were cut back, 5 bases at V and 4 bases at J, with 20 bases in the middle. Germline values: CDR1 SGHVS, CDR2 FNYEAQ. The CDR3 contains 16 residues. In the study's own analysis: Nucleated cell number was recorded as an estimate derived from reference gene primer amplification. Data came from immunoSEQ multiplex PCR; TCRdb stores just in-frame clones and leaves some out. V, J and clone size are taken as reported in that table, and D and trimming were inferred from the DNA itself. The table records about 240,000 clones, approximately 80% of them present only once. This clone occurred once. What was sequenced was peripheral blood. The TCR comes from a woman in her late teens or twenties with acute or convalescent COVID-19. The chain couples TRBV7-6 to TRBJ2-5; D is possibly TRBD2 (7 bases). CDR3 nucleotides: TGTGCCAGCAGCCCGAGGGGGATGACGGGGGGAGAGACCCAGTACTTC. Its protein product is CASSPRGMTGGETQYF.